This TCR beta chain comes out of a study of response to subunit inactivated influenza vaccine. TCRdb recomputed calls from the RT-PCR reads with MiXCR, one row per CDR3 protein. The table has hundreds of thousands of distinct CDR3 sequences, approximately 10% seen once. With respect to this clonotype: Since a much larger clone is just one base distant, this may be a read error.

This material consisted of PBMCs from blood, taken on the day of vaccination. This clonotype originated in a man between 50 and 59 years old who received an inactivated influenza vaccine.

The CDR3 sequence is CSSSADYNEQFF. The CDR3 DNA is TGTTCCAGCAGTGCCGACTACAATGAGCAGTTCTTC. This rearrangement joins TRBV6-5 to TRBJ2-1, with D hard to call. Germline CDR1 and CDR2: MNHEY and SVGAGI. This CDR3 spans 12 amino acids.